This entry lists 32 T cell receptor beta chains sequenced from one sample in a study of blood T cell repertoires in COVID-19. Clones were sequenced by immunoSEQ multiplex PCR, and TCRdb holds only the in-frame ones, with some missing. The sample has under 250,000 clones, more than 75% seen once. Material for sequencing was peripheral blood. All receptors derive from a woman in her 70s with COVID-19, enrolled during active disease.

The chain links TRBV30 to TRBJ2-1; TRBD2 matches 7 bases. Germline trimming cut 3 bases from V and 8 bases from J; bases unmatched to any gene: 13. This CDR3 has 15 amino acids. Per the germline V gene, CDR1 is GTSNPN and CDR2 is SVGIG (reference sequence). As DNA, the CDR3 is TGTGCCTGGAGCAAGGGGACTACAGGTCGAGATGAGCAGTTCTTC. The encoded protein is CAWSKGTTGRDEQFF.

The gene calls are TRBV3-1 (or the pseudogene TRBV3-2) and TRBJ1-6; no definite D call. The CDR3 extends over 14 amino acids. The ends were cut back, 7 bases at V and 9 bases at J, with 16 bases in the middle. Per germline, CDR1 LGHDT and CDR2 YNNKEL (reference sequence). The CDR3 region has the DNA TGTGCCAGCACCCTAGGTCTTTTGGGTTCACCCCTCCACTTT. Translation gives CASTLGLLGSPLHF.

This clone was observed a single time. The chain links TRBV28 to TRBJ1-2, with 7 bases lining up with TRBD1. CDR3 length equals 17 residues. V lost 3 bases and J lost 6; bases outside the gene matches: 16. The V gene's germline CDR1 is MDHEN and CDR2 SYDVKM. The chain's CDR3 is CASSFYHLGQASNGYTF. CDR3 DNA sequence: TGTGCCAGCAGTTTCTACCACCTCGGACAGGCCTCTAATGGCTACACCTTC.

V is TRBV21-1 and J is TRBJ2-5; the tabulated D call, TRBD1, remains unverified against the DNA. TRBV21-1 is assigned pseudogene status. CDR3 length: 14 amino acids. The CDR3 protein is CASSKGETVTTQYF. The CDR3 DNA follows: TGTGCCAGCAGCAAAGGAGAGACAGTAACGACCCAGTACTTC.

This clone was counted once. The CDR3 nucleotides are TGTGCCAGCAGTGAAGCGCTTCGTGTCAGGGGGGACTATGGCTACACCTTC. Protein product: CASSEALRVRGDYGYTF. The chain carries TRBV6-1 and TRBJ1-2, with 7 bases lining up with TRBD1. The trim removed 0 bases at V and 3 bases at J, leaving 10 bases unmatched. This CDR3 has 17 amino acids. CDR1 and CDR2 from the germline V gene are MNHNS and SASEGT.

The V call is TRBV6-6, the J call TRBJ2-7; 8 nucleotides agree with TRBD1. The V segment lost 4 bases and the J segment 6 bases; nucleotides outside the gene matches: 8. Germline-derived CDR1 and CDR2 are MNHNY and SVGAGI (reference sequence). The CDR3 runs to 14 residues. The CDR3 nucleotides read TGTGCCAGCAGTTCGTCCGGACAGGGAGGCGAGCAGTACTTC. Translated, it gives CASSSSGQGGEQYF.

The V and J genes are TRBV28 and TRBJ1-3; 7 nucleotides match TRBD1. Losses at the gene ends were 7 bases for V and 2 bases for J; bases not matched to a gene: 23. Germline V gives CDR1 MDHEN, CDR2 SYDVKM. The CDR3 sequence is 20 residues long. CDR3 bases: TGTGCCAGCATCCCCAGTCCCGGGACAGAACAGAGCCGAGCTGGAAACACCATATATTTT. Amino acids: CASIPSPGTEQSRAGNTIYF. The full variable domain, with the rest looked up from reference TRBV28 and TRBJ1-3, is DVKVTQSSRYLVKRTGEKVFLECVQDMDHENMFWYRQDPGLGLRLIYFSYDVKMKEKGDIPEGYSVSREKKERFSLILESASTNQTSMYLCASIPSPGTEQSRAGNTIYFGEGSWLTVV.

The chain uses TRBV20-1 and TRBJ2-5; 8 bases fit TRBD2. CDR1 DFQATT and CDR2 SNEGSKA come from the germline V gene (reference sequence). This CDR3 has 15 residues. The trim removed 3 bases at V and 4 bases at J, leaving 10 bases unmatched. The CDR3 region is CSASGGAGGGETQYF. CDR3 nucleotides: TGCAGTGCTAGTGGGGGGGCGGGAGGAGGAGAGACCCAGTACTTC.

This clone has more than one count but fewer than ten. The gene calls are TRBV4-3 and TRBJ1-3; TRBD1 agrees at 7 bases. Trimming cost V 0 bases and J 2 bases; bases outside gene matches: 4. The CDR3 contains 16 residues. Germline loops: CDR1 LGHNA, CDR2 YSLEER. The CDR3 sequence: CASSQDITGAGNTIYF. In DNA, the CDR3 is TGCGCCAGCAGCCAAGATATTACAGGGGCTGGAAACACCATATATTTT.

The chain recombines TRBV6-2 or TRBV6-3 with TRBJ2-3; 8 positions match TRBD2. J gave up 6 bases and V 7 bases, and 18 bases lay outside the gene matches. The CDR3 extends over 17 amino acids. Germline V gene lookup returns CDR1 MNHEY and CDR2 SVGEGT. Written as DNA, the CDR3 is TGTGCCAGCACCCCGGGGGGGCGCAGCAGCCCATGGGATACGCAGTATTTT. Its protein is CASTPGGRSSPWDTQYF.

This clone was counted between two and nine times. An end of the junction does not agree with germline; a read error may underlie this. The chain couples TRBV20-1 to TRBJ1-1, with D possibly matching TRBD1 (6 bases). CDR1 and CDR2 from the germline V gene are DFQATT and SNEGSKA (reference sequence). The CDR3 has 8 amino acids. This CDR3 is CSASGTFF. The CDR3 coding sequence is TGCAGTGCTAGTGGGACATTTTTT.

The J gene is TRBJ1-5, the V gene TRBV6-6, with 8 bases matching TRBD1. Germline V gives CDR1 MNHNY, CDR2 SVGAGI (reference sequence). This CDR3 comprises 12 residues. CDR3 in DNA: TGTGTGGCACAGGGGGGCGATCGGCCCCAGCATTTT. Encoded protein: CVAQGGDRPQHF.

This sequence joins TRBV25-1 and TRBJ2-3, with a possible D match to TRBD2 (5 bases). V dropped 5 bases and J dropped 0 bases, with 15 bases sitting between them. CDR1 and CDR2 from the germline V gene are MGHDK and SYGVNS. This CDR3 contains 16 residues. Here the CDR3 reads CASSPPRPGSTDTQYF. CDR3 nucleotide sequence: TGTGCCAGCAGTCCCCCGCGCCCGGGAAGCACAGATACGCAGTATTTT.

The rearrangement joins TRBV19 to TRBJ1-2; TRBD1 matches at 7 bases. From germline, CDR1 is LNHDA and CDR2 SQIVND (reference sequence). The V and J ends lost 8 bases and 4 bases, in that order; junction bases with no gene match: 4. This CDR3 region has 12 residues. The CDR3 region is CASGDRFYGYTF. The CDR3 region has the DNA TGTGCCAGTGGGGACAGATTCTATGGCTACACCTTC.

V and J are TRBV11-2 and TRBJ2-7, with D unresolved. V was shortened by 1 base and J by 3 bases, with 7 bases between the two germline ends. CDR3 length: 13 amino acids. In germline, CDR1 is SGHAT, CDR2 FQNNGV. The CDR3 spells CASSLAGVYEQYF. CDR3 sequence (DNA): TGTGCCAGCAGCTTAGCCGGAGTCTACGAGCAGTACTTC.

This clone was observed once. This chain joins TRBV12-3 or TRBV12-4 and TRBJ2-7; D gene ambiguous. V was clipped by 2 bases and J by 7 bases, with 6 bases between them. The CDR3 covers 11 residues. The CDR3 is CASSLSREQYF. The DNA for the CDR3 is TGTGCCAGCAGTTTATCTCGGGAGCAGTACTTC.

The chain uses TRBV7-8 and TRBJ2-5; TRBD2 matches 8 bases. The ends lost 2 bases at V and 2 bases at J; junction bases unmatched: 7. Germline CDR1 reads SGHVS; CDR2 reads FQNEAQ. This CDR3 has 16 amino acids. CDR3 sequence (DNA): TGTGCCAGCAGCTTAAGGGCGGGAGGCACACAAGAGACCCAGTACTTC. It yields the protein CASSLRAGGTQETQYF. Full variable domain (outside the CDR3, taken from reference TRBV7-8 and TRBJ2-5): GAGVSQSPRYKVAKRGQDVALRCDPISGHVSLFWYQQALGQGPEFLTYFQNEAQLDKSGLPSDRFFAERPEGSVSTLKIQRTQQEDSAVYLCASSLRAGGTQETQYFGPGTRLLVL.

The rearrangement uses TRBV18 and TRBJ2-7; 7 bases align to TRBD1. Trimming took 3 bases from V and 1 from J; bases not matched to a gene: 3. CDR1 is KGHSH, CDR2 LQKENI, per germline. This CDR3 has 14 residues. CDR3 residues: CASSPGQPSYEQYF. DNA for the CDR3: TGTGCCAGCTCACCGGGACAGCCTTCCTACGAGCAGTACTTC.

The chain combines TRBV18 with TRBJ2-7; 11 nucleotides align to TRBD2. The germline gives CDR1 KGHSH, CDR2 LQKENI. CDR3 length: 15 residues. J lost 7 bases, V lost 2 bases, and 7 bases had no gene match. The DNA for the CDR3 is TGTGCCAGCTCACCATTACTAGCGGGAGTTTTGGAGCAGTACTTC. Translating it yields CASSPLLAGVLEQYF.

This chain connects TRBV27 to TRBJ1-5, with 7 bases lining up with TRBD1. The length of the CDR3 is 14 residues. Germline assignment: CDR1 MNHEY and CDR2 SMNVEV (reference sequence). V shed 2 bases, J shed 9 bases, and the junction held 7 bases outside the gene matches. The DNA of the CDR3 is TGTGCCAGCAGTTTAACAGGGGCTAGGAGGCCCCAGCATTTT. This translates into CASSLTGARRPQHF.

The chain links TRBV24-1 to TRBJ1-5; 7 bases are a match to TRBD1. V shed 0 bases, J shed 4 bases, and the junction held 5 bases outside the gene matches. This CDR3 comprises 16 residues. CDR1 and CDR2 (germline): KGHDR, SFDVKD. The CDR3 region is CATSDLTGVGNQPQHF. As DNA, the CDR3 is TGTGCCACCAGTGATTTGACAGGGGTCGGAAATCAGCCCCAGCATTTT.

The rearrangement joins TRBV14 to TRBJ1-5; no definite D call. V dropped 0 bases and J dropped 1 base, with 13 bases sitting between them. The CDR3 loop spans 17 amino acids. Germline CDR1 reads SGHDN; CDR2 reads FVKESK. The CDR3, as DNA: TGTGCCAGCAGCCAAGATTTGTCCGGTTTAAGCAATCAGCCCCAGCATTTT. Its translation is CASSQDLSGLSNQPQHF. The variable domain in full, with the rest retrieved from reference TRBV14 and TRBJ1-5, is EAGVTQFPSHSVIEKGQTVTLRCDPISGHDNLYWYRRVMGKEIKFLLHFVKESKQDESGMPNNRFLAERTGGTYSTLKVQPAELEDSGVYFCASSQDLSGLSNQPQHFGDGTRLSIL.

The chain joins TRBV7-8 to TRBJ2-5; TRBD1 matches 8 bases. CDR1 and CDR2 (germline): SGHVS, FQNEAQ. The V gene end was trimmed by 1 base and the J gene end by 2 bases; junction bases not matched to a gene: 3. The CDR3 length is 15 residues. The CDR3 coding sequence is TGTGCCAGCAGCTTAGGACAGGGGCCTCAAGAGACCCAGTACTTC. It specifies CASSLGQGPQETQYF.

The CDR3 bases are TGTGCCAGCTCAGAGAACCAGGGGTATAATCAGCCCCAGCATTTT. It translates to CASSENQGYNQPQHF. This chain joins TRBV18 and TRBJ1-5; maybe TRBD1 (6 bases). The CDR3 totals 15 residues. The ends were cut back, 5 bases at V and 4 bases at J, with 15 bases in the middle. Germline assignment: CDR1 KGHSH and CDR2 LQKENI. The full variable domain, rest sourced from reference TRBV18 and TRBJ1-5, is NAGVMQNPRHLVRRRGQEARLRCSPMKGHSHVYWYRQLPEEGLKFMVYLQKENIIDESGMPKERFSAEFPKEGPSILRIQQVVRGDSAAYFCASSENQGYNQPQHFGDGTRLSIL.

The rearrangement links TRBV28 to TRBJ2-3, with D unclear. Germline loops: CDR1 MDHEN, CDR2 SYDVKM. The CDR3 covers 13 residues. CDR3 protein: CTHSKKGPDTQYF. Written as DNA, the CDR3 is TGTACCCATAGCAAAAAAGGCCCAGATACGCAGTATTTT.

J is TRBJ2-7 and V is TRBV5-1; possible D gene TRBD1, 5 bases. V was trimmed by 2 bases and J by 5 bases, leaving 11 bases between them. Germline V gives CDR1 SGHRS, CDR2 YFSETQ. CDR3 length: 13 residues. DNA for the CDR3: TGCGCCAGCAGCTTTGGGGCTTCCAACGAGCAGTACTTC. Residues: CASSFGASNEQYF.

This clone was counted only a few times. The chain uses TRBV19 and TRBJ1-1, with D tentatively TRBD1 (6 bases). The ends were cut back, 2 bases at V and 1 base at J, with 11 bases in the middle. Germline loops: CDR1 LNHDA, CDR2 SQIVND (reference sequence). The CDR3 sequence is 15 residues long. The CDR3 bases are TGTGCCAGTAGTATAACTTGGGACACGAACACTGAAGCTTTCTTT. Protein product: CASSITWDTNTEAFF.

In this sample, this clone turned up once. The chain uses TRBV7-2 and TRBJ1-2; TRBD1 is a possible D gene (5 bases). The V and J ends lost 4 bases and 6 bases respectively, with 15 bases between them. Germline V CDR1 and CDR2: SGHTA, FQGNSA. This CDR3 has 14 amino acids. In DNA, the CDR3 is TGTGCCAGCAGCTCACGGGGAGGGGAGAATGGCTACACCTTC. Protein: CASSSRGGENGYTF.

In nucleotides, the CDR3 is TGTGCCAGCAGCTCAAGCGGAGATACGCAGTATTTT. Encoded protein: CASSSSGDTQYF. This chain connects TRBV11-2 to TRBJ2-3; possible D gene TRBD2, 5 bases. The CDR3 contains 12 residues. Germline V gene sequence: CDR1 SGHAT, CDR2 FQNNGV. With 4 bases removed from V and 5 bases from J, the gap between germline ends came to 7 bases.

The chain uses TRBV2 and TRBJ2-7; D gene uncertain. The germline V and J ends were trimmed by 4 bases and 5 bases, with 6 bases remaining between them. This CDR3 region has 11 residues. Germline loops: CDR1 SNHLY, CDR2 FYNNEI. The CDR3 sequence: CASSVRDEQYF. In DNA form, the CDR3 reads TGTGCCAGCAGTGTAAGAGACGAGCAGTACTTC.

This chain links TRBV11-3 with TRBJ1-1; D is uncertain. Germline V gives CDR1 SGHNT, CDR2 YENEEA. Between the trimmed V and J ends, which lost 5 bases and 1 base, there was a span of 14 bases. The CDR3 has 15 amino acids. CDR3 nucleotide sequence: TGTGCCAGCAGCCCAAGCCCACTCCCGAACACTGAAGCTTTCTTT. Translated, it gives CASSPSPLPNTEAFF.

This clone is a singleton in its sample. V and J are TRBV2 and TRBJ2-7; perhaps TRBD1 as D (5 bases). V shed 7 bases and J shed 2 bases, with 15 bases lying between them. CDR1 SNHLY and CDR2 FYNNEI come from the germline V gene. CDR3 length equals 14 residues. The CDR3 spells CASTTRTLTYEQYF. CDR3 DNA: TGTGCCAGCACCACCAGGACACTCACCTACGAGCAGTACTTC.